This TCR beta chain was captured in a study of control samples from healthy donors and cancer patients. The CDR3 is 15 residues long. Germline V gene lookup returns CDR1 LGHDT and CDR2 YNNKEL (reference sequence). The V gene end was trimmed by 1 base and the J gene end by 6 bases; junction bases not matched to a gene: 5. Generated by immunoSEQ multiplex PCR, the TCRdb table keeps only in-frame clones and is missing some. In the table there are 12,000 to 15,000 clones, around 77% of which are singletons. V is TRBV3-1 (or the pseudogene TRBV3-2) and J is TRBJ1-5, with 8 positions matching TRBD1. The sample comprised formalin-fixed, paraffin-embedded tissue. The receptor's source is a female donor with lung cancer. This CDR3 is CASSQGTGGGQPQHF. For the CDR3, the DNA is TGTGCCAGCAGCCAAGGCACAGGGGGTGGTCAGCCCCAGCATTTT.